These 21 T cell receptor beta chains were all obtained from the same sample, sequenced in a study of cytomegalovirus exposure and HLA in healthy donors. Primers for the PCR totalled 60 Vbeta and 13 Jbeta. TCRdb's table, derived via immunoSEQ multiplex PCR, lists solely in-frame clones and lacks some. Among roughly 100,000 clones, roughly 15% were seen once, and the ten largest hold 0.8% to 0.95%. The sequenced material came from PBMCs. The receptors stem from a female donor in good health and CMV-seronegative.

V is TRBV4-1 and J is TRBJ2-2; 10 nucleotides line up with TRBD2. Germline V CDR1 and CDR2: MGHRA, YSYEKL. The CDR3 spans 19 residues. V gave up 0 bases and J gave up 5 bases; unmatched junction bases: 12. The DNA of the CDR3 is TGCGCCAGCAGCCAAGATTCCCAACGGACTAGCGGTGCTACCGGGGAGCTGTTTTTT. Translated, it gives CASSQDSQRTSGATGELFF.

V usage is TRBV5-4 and J usage is TRBJ2-7, with D possibly matching TRBD1 (5 bases). The CDR3 consists of 14 residues. Germline assignment: CDR1 SGHNT and CDR2 YYREEE (reference sequence). Deletions cut 0 bases from V and 3 bases from J, with 10 bases between. In nucleotides, the CDR3 is TGTGCCAGCAGCTTGGGAAGCAGGGACTACGAGCAGTACTTC. Encoded protein: CASSLGSRDYEQYF.

This clone turned up a few times. V and J are TRBV27 and TRBJ2-5, with TRBD2 matching over 11 bases. The germline V gene encodes CDR1 MNHEY and CDR2 SMNVEV (reference sequence). The CDR3 has 14 residues. V lost 3 bases, J lost 4 bases, and 1 base stayed unmatched. CDR3 region: CASSLGTSGETQYF. The CDR3 DNA follows: TGTGCCAGCAGTTTGGGGACTAGCGGAGAGACCCAGTACTTC.

The genes are TRBV5-1 and TRBJ2-2, with 10 bases matching TRBD2. The J segment lost 2 bases and the V segment lost 6 bases, leaving 7 bases of the junction unmatched. CDR3 length equals 16 residues. The germline V gene has CDR1 SGHRS and CDR2 YFSETQ. The DNA of the CDR3 is TGCGCCAGCACCCTCACTAGCGGGGACAACACCGGGGAGCTGTTTTTT. Translated: CASTLTSGDNTGELFF. The full variable domain, its missing parts supplied by reference TRBV5-1 and TRBJ2-2, is KAGVTQTPRYLIKTRGQQVTLSCSPISGHRSVSWYQQTPGQGLQFLFEYFSETQRNKGNFPGRFSGRQFSNSRSEMNVSTLELGDSALYLCASTLTSGDNTGELFFGEGSRLTVL.

This clone was seen more than once but under ten times. V usage is TRBV4-3 and J usage is TRBJ1-1; D ambiguous. Germline CDR1 is LGHNA and CDR2 is YSLEER. The CDR3 contains 15 residues. With 0 bases removed from V and 6 bases from J, the gap between germline ends came to 14 bases. CDR3: CASSQEGLGDSEAFF. The DNA of the CDR3 is TGCGCCAGCAGCCAAGAGGGTCTGGGAGATTCTGAAGCTTTCTTT.

The J gene is TRBJ1-2, the V gene TRBV18; 9 bases are shared with TRBD1. Germline V gene data show CDR1 as KGHSH and CDR2 as LQKENI. This CDR3 comprises 14 residues. Unmatched junction bases numbered 5, after V lost 2 bases and J lost 7 bases. The CDR3 bases are TGTGCCAGCTCACCAGGGACAGGGCTCCTTGGCTACACCTTC. This encodes CASSPGTGLLGYTF.

A few counts support this clone. The V gene is TRBV14, the J gene TRBJ1-2; weak D call: TRBD1 (5 bases). The CDR3 loop spans 16 amino acids. Trimming took off 1 base at V and 2 bases at J, with 14 bases between the two ends. Germline values: CDR1 SGHDN, CDR2 FVKESK. The CDR3 loop is CASSQGARRTNYGYTF. The CDR3, as DNA: TGTGCCAGCAGCCAAGGAGCCCGGCGGACAAACTATGGCTACACCTTC.

This clone was seen a single time. CDR3 in amino acids: CASSQDRIYGYTF. The CDR3 DNA reads TGTGCCAGCAGCCAGGACAGGATCTATGGCTACACCTTC. The chain recombines TRBV11-2 with TRBJ1-2, with 7 nucleotides matching TRBD1. Looked up from germline, CDR1 is SGHAT and CDR2 is FQNNGV. This CDR3 is 13 amino acids long. Trimming removed 5 bases from V and 4 bases from J; junction bases left unmatched: 4.

The genes are TRBV5-6 and TRBJ1-5; TRBD1 aligns across 7 bases. The CDR3 loop spans 17 amino acids. The germline gives CDR1 SGHDT, CDR2 YYEEEE. Trimming at V came to 4 bases and at J to 2 bases, leaving 12 bases not matched to a gene. CDR3 amino acids: CASSKTQGMVRNQPQHF. CDR3 in DNA: TGTGCCAGCAGCAAGACACAGGGGATGGTTCGCAATCAGCCCCAGCATTTT.

The CDR3 DNA sequence: TGCGCCAGCAGCGTAATGCGGGGGGCTAACTATGGCTACACCTTC. Residues: CASSVMRGANYGYTF. This chain uses TRBV5-1 with TRBJ1-2, with D possibly matching TRBD1 (5 bases). Germline assignment: CDR1 SGHRS and CDR2 YFSETQ. The CDR3 is 15 amino acids. V was pared by 4 bases and J by 0 bases, with 13 bases between.

This clone has more than one count but fewer than ten. The chain recombines TRBV5-1 with TRBJ2-2; weak D call: TRBD1 (6 bases). V lost 4 bases, J lost 5 bases, and 21 bases lay in between. CDR1 is SGHRS, CDR2 YFSETQ, per germline. This CDR3 is built from 17 residues. Here the CDR3 reads CASSLGDTSWWTGELFF. The CDR3 DNA sequence: TGCGCCAGCAGCCTTGGGGACACCTCATGGTGGACCGGGGAGCTGTTTTTT. Full variable domain (outside the CDR3, taken from reference TRBV5-1 and TRBJ2-2): KAGVTQTPRYLIKTRGQQVTLSCSPISGHRSVSWYQQTPGQGLQFLFEYFSETQRNKGNFPGRFSGRQFSNSRSEMNVSTLELGDSALYLCASSLGDTSWWTGELFFGEGSRLTVL.

This clone has only a few counts. The chain is built from TRBV5-4 and TRBJ2-3; no clear D. Trimming removed 3 bases from V and 2 bases from J, with 7 bases in between. Germline CDR1 SGHNT, CDR2 YYREEE (reference sequence). The CDR3 is made up of 13 amino acids. CDR3 loop: CASSSAYTDTQYF. The CDR3 region has the DNA TGTGCCAGCAGCTCTGCCTACACAGATACGCAGTATTTT. Complete variable domain (other parts from reference TRBV5-4 and TRBJ2-3): ETGVTQSPTHLIKTRGQQVTLRCSSQSGHNTVSWYQQALGQGPQFIFQYYREEENGRGNFPPRFSGLQFPNYSSELNVNALELDDSALYLCASSSAYTDTQYFGPGTRLTVL.

The sample holds a few counts of this clone. The chain has TRBV6-5 and TRBJ2-3, with D perhaps matching TRBD1 (5 bases). V was cut by 2 bases and J by 2 bases, with 8 bases left in between. The CDR3 totals 14 residues. Germline CDR1 reads MNHEY; CDR2 reads SVGAGI. CDR3 amino acids: CASSYRTNTDTQYF. In DNA form, the CDR3 reads TGTGCCAGCAGTTACCGGACAAACACAGATACGCAGTATTTT.

The chain is built from TRBV6-5 and TRBJ2-7, with D maybe TRBD2 (6 bases). V shed 8 bases and J shed 6 bases, with 11 bases lying between them. The CDR3 length is 11 residues. In germline, CDR1 is MNHEY, CDR2 SVGAGI. The CDR3 DNA reads as TGTGCCAGCCCAGGAGCGGGCGAGCAGTACTTC. It codes for CASPGAGEQYF.

This clone turned up a few times. The chain employs TRBV30 and TRBJ1-2; D not resolved. Germline CDR1 is GTSNPN and CDR2 is SVGIG (reference sequence). Trimming left V 0 bases short and J 1 base short, with 9 bases between. This CDR3 contains 14 residues. CDR3 DNA sequence: TGTGCCTGGAGTGTACTCCCGGTTAACTATGGCTACACCTTC. Translating gives CAWSVLPVNYGYTF.

The J gene is TRBJ1-1, the V gene TRBV30; D not certain. CDR1 is GTSNPN, CDR2 SVGIG, per germline (reference sequence). This CDR3 has 11 amino acids. The germline V and J ends were trimmed by 5 bases and 4 bases, with 8 bases remaining between them. In DNA, the CDR3 is TGTGCCTGGGCCGTCGGCACTGAAGCTTTCTTT. It codes for CAWAVGTEAFF.

The chain uses TRBV5-8 and TRBJ1-1, with 10 bases lining up with TRBD1. Germline V gene sequence: CDR1 SGHTS, CDR2 YDEGEE. After removal of 2 bases from V and 5 bases from J, the junction contained 3 bases not matched to a gene. The CDR3 is 14 residues long. The CDR3 protein is CASSFDRGRTEAFF. In DNA, the CDR3 is TGTGCCAGCAGCTTCGACAGGGGGCGAACTGAAGCTTTCTTT.

This chain uses TRBV29-1 with TRBJ1-2, with D tentatively TRBD1 (5 bases). The CDR3 is made up of 11 amino acids. Germline CDR1 reads SQVTM; CDR2 reads ANQGSEA. Trimming stripped 7 bases from V and 8 bases from J, with 14 bases between. The CDR3, as DNA: TGCAGCGAAAAGGGGTCGGGCGGCTACACCTTC. This codes for CSEKGSGGYTF. The whole variable domain, remainder taken from reference TRBV29-1 and TRBJ1-2, is SAVISQKPSRDICQRGTSLTIQCQVDSQVTMMFWYRQQPGQSLTLIATANQGSEATYESGFVIDKFPISRPNLTFSTLTVSNMSPEDSSIYLCSEKGSGGYTFGSGTRLTVV.

The gene calls are TRBV5-5 and TRBJ1-4; D gene unclear. In germline, CDR1 is SGHKS, CDR2 YYEKEE (reference sequence). The V end lost 0 bases, the J end lost 5 bases, and 20 bases lay between the germline ends. The CDR3 has 18 residues. In DNA, the CDR3 is TGTGCCAGCAGCTTGGCCTTAGTGTCTGGGCAGCCAAATGAAAAACTGTTTTTT. Residues: CASSLALVSGQPNEKLFF.

The V gene is TRBV19, the J gene TRBJ2-5; tentatively, D is TRBD2 (5 bases). CDR1 and CDR2 from the germline V gene are LNHDA and SQIVND (reference sequence). Trimming shortened V by 5 bases and J by 0 bases, and 7 bases separated the two germline ends. The CDR3 is 13 amino acids. CDR3: CASSPGYQETQYF. The CDR3 coding sequence is TGTGCCAGTAGTCCGGGGTACCAAGAGACCCAGTACTTC.

This chain uses TRBV4-3 with TRBJ2-1; maybe TRBD2 (6 bases). The CDR3 has 15 residues. The V end lost 4 bases, the J end lost 7 bases, and 17 bases lay between the germline ends. Looked up from germline, CDR1 is LGHNA and CDR2 is YSLEER. DNA of the CDR3: TGCGCCAGCAGCCGCACCTGGGACTCTGGAAATGAGCAGTTCTTC. Translating it yields CASSRTWDSGNEQFF.